This TCR beta chain was identified during a study of blood T cell repertoires in COVID-19. Looking at the study overall: Researchers got acute and convalescent COVID-19 samples from the United States, Italy and Spain.

Germline trimming cut 1 base from V and 9 bases from J; bases unmatched to any gene: 2. There are 14 residues in the CDR3. Germline V gives CDR1 SGHNT, CDR2 YENEEA. Participants were placed into cohorts based on the clinical history they reported. Original analysis: Amplification of reference gene primers was used by the study to estimate nucleated cell counts. Assay used: immunoSEQ multiplex PCR; TCRdb lists only in-frame clones, some missing. V and J calls plus clone size are reproduced from that table; the DNA served to infer D and trimming. The data contain some 300,000 clones, roughly 89% of them singletons. This clone was observed once.

The sequenced sample was PBMCs or T cells enriched from blood (not recorded which). This TCR was recovered from a young woman with acute COVID-19. This chain links TRBV11-3 with TRBJ2-4, with TRBD2 identical over 11 bases. The DNA of the CDR3 is TGTGCCAGCAGCTTAGTTCTAGCGGGAGGCATTCAGTACTTC. Its protein is CASSLVLAGGIQYF.